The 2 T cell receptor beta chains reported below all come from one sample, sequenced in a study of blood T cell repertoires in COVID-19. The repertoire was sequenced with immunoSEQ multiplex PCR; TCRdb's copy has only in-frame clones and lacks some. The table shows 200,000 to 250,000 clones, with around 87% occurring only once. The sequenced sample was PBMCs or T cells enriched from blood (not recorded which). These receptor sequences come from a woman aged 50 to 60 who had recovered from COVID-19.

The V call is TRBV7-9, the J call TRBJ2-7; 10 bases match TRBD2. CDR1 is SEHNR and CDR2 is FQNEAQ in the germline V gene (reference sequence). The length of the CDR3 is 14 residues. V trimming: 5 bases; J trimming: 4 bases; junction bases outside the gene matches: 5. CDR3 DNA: TGTGCCAGCAGCCCAATGACTAGCGGGTACGAGCAGTACTTC. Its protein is CASSPMTSGYEQYF.

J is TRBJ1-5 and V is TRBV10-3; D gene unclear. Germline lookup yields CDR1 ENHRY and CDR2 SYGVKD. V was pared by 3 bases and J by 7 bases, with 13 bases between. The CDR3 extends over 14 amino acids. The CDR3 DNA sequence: TGTGCCATCAGTGATATACGCGTCTCCCAGCCCCAGCATTTT. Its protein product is CAISDIRVSQPQHF.